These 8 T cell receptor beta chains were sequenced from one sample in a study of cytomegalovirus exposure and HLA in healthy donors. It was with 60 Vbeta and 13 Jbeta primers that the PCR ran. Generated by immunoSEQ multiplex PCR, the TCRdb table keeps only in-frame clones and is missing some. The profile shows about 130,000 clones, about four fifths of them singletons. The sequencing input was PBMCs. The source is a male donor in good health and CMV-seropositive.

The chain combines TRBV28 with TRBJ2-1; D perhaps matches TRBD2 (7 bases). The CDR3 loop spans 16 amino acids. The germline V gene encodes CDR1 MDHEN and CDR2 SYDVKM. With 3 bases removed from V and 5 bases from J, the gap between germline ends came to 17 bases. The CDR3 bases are TGTGCCAGCAGTTTTAGGGGGGGCCGAAGGGACAATGAGCAGTTCTTC. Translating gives CASSFRGGRRDNEQFF.

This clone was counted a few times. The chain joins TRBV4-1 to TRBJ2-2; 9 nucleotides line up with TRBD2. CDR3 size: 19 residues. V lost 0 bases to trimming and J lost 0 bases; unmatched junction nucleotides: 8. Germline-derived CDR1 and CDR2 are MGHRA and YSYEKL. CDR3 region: CASSQDWRGRASNTGELFF. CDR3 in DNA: TGCGCCAGCAGCCAAGACTGGCGCGGGAGGGCCTCGAACACCGGGGAGCTGTTTTTT.

The CDR3 spells CASRRKRESGYEQYF. CDR3 sequence (DNA): TGTGCCAGCAGGAGGAAGCGGGAGTCGGGCTACGAGCAGTACTTC. The chain carries TRBV27 and TRBJ2-7, with 8 bases lining up with TRBD2. CDR1 and CDR2 from the germline V gene are MNHEY and SMNVEV (reference sequence). Trimming took 6 bases from V and 3 from J; bases not matched to a gene: 10. The CDR3 covers 15 residues.

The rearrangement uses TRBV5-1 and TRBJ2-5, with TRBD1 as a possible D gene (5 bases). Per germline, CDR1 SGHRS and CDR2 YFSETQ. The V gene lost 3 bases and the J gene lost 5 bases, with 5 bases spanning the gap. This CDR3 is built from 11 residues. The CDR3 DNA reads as TGCGCCAGCAGCTCAGGGGAGACCCAGTACTTC. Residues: CASSSGETQYF.

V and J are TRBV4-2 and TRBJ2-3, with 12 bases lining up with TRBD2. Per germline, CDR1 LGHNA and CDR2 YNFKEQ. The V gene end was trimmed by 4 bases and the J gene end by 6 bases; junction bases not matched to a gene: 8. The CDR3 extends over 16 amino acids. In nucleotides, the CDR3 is TGTGCCAGCAGCCCCGTGGGACTAGCGGGTATGGATACGCAGTATTTT. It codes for CASSPVGLAGMDTQYF.

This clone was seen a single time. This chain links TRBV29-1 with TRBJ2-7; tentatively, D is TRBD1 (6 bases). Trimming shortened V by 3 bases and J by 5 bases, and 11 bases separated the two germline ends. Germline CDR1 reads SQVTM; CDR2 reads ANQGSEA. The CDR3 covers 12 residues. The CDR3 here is CSVDGDRHEQYF. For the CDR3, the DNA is TGCAGCGTTGATGGCGACAGGCACGAGCAGTACTTC.

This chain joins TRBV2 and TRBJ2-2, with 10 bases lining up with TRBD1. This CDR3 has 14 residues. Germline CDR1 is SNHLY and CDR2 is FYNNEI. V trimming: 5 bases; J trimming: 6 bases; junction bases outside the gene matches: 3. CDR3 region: CASSSTGGPGELFF. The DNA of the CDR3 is TGTGCCAGCAGTTCGACAGGGGGCCCCGGGGAGCTGTTTTTT. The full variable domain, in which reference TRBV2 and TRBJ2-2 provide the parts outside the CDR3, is EPEVTQTPSHQVTQMGQEVILRCVPISNHLYFYWYRQILGQKVEFLVSFYNNEISEKSEIFDDQFSVERPDGSNFTLKIRSTKLEDSAMYFCASSSTGGPGELFFGEGSRLTVL.

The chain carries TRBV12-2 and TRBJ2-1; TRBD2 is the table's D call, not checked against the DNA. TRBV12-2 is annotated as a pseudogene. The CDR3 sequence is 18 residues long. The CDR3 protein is CASRLEGSGGTRQYEQFF. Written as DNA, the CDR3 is TGTGCAAGTCGCTTAGAGGGTTCGGGCGGGACCCGGCAGTATGAGCAGTTCTTC.